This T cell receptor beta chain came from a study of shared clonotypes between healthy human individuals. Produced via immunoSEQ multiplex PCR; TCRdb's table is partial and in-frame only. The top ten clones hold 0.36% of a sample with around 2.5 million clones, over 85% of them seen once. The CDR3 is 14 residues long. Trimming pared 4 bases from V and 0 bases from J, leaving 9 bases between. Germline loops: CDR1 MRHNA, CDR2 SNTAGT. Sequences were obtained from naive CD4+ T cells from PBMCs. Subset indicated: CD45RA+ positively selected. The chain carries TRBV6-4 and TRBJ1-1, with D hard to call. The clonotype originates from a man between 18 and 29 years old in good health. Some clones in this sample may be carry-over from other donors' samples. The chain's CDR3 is CASSGVQMNTEAFF. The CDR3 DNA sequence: TGTGCCAGCAGTGGGGTACAGATGAACACTGAAGCTTTCTTT.